This TCR beta chain was recovered during a study of OX40 agonist ivuxolimab in advanced cancers. On the study more broadly: Having had anti-PD-1, anti-PD-L1 or anti-CTLA-4 therapy before was allowed, and roughly 38% had some.

This clone was found once. Measured with immunoSEQ multiplex PCR; TCRdb has only the in-frame clones, and not every one. The sample includes tens of thousands of clones, 60% to 80% seen only once; the top ten take approximately 22%. There are 17 residues in the CDR3. With 4 bases removed from V and 0 bases from J, the gap between germline ends came to 17 bases. CDR1 is SGHRS, CDR2 YFSETQ, per germline. The chain employs TRBV5-1 and TRBJ2-1; TRBD2 is a possible D gene (5 bases). This material consisted of CD4+ or CD8+ T cells sorted from blood, taken in a trial of the OX40 agonist ivuxolimab. The clonotype was recovered from an adult with an advanced solid tumor such as melanoma, head and neck, liver or kidney cancer. The chain's CDR3 is CASSPKAGSSSYNEQFF. The CDR3 nucleotides read TGCGCCAGCAGCCCAAAGGCGGGCTCTTCCTCCTACAATGAGCAGTTCTTC.